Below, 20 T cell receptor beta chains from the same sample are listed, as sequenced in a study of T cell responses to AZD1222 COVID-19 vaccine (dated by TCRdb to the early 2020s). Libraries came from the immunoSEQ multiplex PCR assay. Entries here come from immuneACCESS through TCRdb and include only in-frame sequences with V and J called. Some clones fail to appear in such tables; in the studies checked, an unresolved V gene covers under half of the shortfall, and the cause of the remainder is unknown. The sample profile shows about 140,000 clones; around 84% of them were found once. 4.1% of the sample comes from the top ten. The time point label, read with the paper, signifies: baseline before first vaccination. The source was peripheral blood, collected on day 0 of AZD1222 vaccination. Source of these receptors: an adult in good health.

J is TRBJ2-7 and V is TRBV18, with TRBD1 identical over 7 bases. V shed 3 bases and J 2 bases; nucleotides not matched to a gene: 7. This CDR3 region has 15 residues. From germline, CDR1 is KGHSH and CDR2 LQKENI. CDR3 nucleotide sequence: TGTGCCAGCTCACCCCAGGGGGTTCTTGCCTACGAGCAGTACTTC. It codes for CASSPQGVLAYEQYF.

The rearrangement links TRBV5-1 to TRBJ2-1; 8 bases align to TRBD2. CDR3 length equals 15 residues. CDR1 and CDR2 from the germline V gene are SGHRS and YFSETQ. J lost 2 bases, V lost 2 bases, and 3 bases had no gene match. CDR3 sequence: CASSLGSGAYNEQFF. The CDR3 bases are TGCGCCAGCAGCTTAGGTAGCGGGGCCTACAATGAGCAGTTCTTC.

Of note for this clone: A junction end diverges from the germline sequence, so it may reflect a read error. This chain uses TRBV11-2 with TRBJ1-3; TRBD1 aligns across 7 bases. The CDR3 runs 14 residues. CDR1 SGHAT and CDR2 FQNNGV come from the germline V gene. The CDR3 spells CASSLDRAGNTIYF. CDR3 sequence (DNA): TGTGCCAGCAGCCTAGACAGGGCTGGAAACACCATATATTTT.

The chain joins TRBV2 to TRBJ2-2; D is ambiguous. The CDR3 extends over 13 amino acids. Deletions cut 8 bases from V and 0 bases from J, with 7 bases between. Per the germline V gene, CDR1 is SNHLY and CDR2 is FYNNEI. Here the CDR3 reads CASGWSNTGELFF. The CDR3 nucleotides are TGTGCCAGCGGTTGGTCGAACACCGGGGAGCTGTTTTTT.

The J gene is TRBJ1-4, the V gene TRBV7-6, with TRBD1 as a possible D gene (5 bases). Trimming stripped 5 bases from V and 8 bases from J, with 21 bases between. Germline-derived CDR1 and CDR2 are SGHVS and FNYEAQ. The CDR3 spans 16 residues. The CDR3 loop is CASSPNEGRLAEKLFF. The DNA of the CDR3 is TGTGCCAGCAGCCCTAACGAGGGGAGGTTGGCCGAAAAACTGTTTTTT.

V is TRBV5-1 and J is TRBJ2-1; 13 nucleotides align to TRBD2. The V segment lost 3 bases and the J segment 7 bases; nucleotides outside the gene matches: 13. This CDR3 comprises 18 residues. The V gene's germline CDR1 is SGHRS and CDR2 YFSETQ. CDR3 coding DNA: TGCGCCAGCAGCTATCAACAAAGACTAGCGGGGGGTTGGAATGAGCAGTTCTTC. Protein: CASSYQQRLAGGWNEQFF.

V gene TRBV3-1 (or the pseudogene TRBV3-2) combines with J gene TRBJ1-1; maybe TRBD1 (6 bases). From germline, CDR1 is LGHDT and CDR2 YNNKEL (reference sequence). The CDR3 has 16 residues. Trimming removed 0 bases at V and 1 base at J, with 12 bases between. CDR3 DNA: TGTGCCAGCAGCCAAGAAGGAGGGGGACCGAACACTGAAGCTTTCTTT. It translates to CASSQEGGGPNTEAFF.

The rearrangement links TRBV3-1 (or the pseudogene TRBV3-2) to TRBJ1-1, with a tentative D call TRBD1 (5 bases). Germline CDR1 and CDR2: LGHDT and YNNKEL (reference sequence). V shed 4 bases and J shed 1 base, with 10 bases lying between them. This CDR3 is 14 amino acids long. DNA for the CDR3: TGTGCCAGCAGCCGCGGAGGGGCGAACACTGAAGCTTTCTTT. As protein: CASSRGGANTEAFF.

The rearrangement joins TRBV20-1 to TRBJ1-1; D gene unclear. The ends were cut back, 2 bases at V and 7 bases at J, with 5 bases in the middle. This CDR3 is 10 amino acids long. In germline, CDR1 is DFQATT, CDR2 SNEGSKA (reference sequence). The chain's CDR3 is CSARWGEAFF. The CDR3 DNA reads TGCAGTGCTAGATGGGGTGAAGCTTTCTTT.

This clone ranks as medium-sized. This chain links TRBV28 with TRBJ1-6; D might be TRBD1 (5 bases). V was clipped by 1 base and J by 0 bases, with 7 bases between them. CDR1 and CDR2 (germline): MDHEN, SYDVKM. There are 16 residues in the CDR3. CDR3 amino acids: CASSLSGSSYNSPLHF. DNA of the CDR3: TGTGCCAGCAGTTTATCAGGGAGCTCCTATAATTCACCCCTCCACTTT.

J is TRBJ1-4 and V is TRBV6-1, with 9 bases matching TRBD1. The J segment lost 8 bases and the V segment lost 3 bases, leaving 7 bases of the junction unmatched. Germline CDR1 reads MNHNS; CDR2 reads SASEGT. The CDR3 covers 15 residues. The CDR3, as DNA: TGTGCCAGCAGTGAGCTGACAGGGGGGGAAGAAAAACTGTTTTTT. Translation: CASSELTGGEEKLFF.

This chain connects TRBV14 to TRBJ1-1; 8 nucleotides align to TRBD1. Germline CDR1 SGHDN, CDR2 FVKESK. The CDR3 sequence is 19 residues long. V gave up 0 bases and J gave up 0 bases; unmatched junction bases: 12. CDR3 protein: CASSQDPHGQGLMNTEAFF. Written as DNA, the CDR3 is TGTGCCAGCAGCCAAGATCCCCACGGACAGGGACTGATGAACACTGAAGCTTTCTTT.

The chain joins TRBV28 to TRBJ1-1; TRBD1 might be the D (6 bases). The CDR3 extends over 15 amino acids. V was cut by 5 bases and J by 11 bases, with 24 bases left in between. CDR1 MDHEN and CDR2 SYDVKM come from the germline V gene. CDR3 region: CASSNPVGQGPGAFF. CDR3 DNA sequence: TGTGCCAGCAGTAATCCCGTCGGGCAGGGGCCTGGGGCTTTCTTT.

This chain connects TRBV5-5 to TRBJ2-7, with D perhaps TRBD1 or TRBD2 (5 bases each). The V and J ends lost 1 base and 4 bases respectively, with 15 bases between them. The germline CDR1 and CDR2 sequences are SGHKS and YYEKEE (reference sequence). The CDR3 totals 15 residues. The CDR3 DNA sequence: TGTGCCAGCAGCTTGAACGGGGCGAAACTGTACGAGCAGTACTTC. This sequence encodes CASSLNGAKLYEQYF.

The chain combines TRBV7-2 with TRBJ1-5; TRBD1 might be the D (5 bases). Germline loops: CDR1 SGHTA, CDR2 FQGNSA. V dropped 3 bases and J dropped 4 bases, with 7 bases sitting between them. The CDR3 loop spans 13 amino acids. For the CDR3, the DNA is TGTGCCAGCAGCTTGACAGAGAATCAGCCCCAGCATTTT. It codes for CASSLTENQPQHF. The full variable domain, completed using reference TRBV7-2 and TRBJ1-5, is GAGVSQSPSNKVTEKGKDVELRCDPISGHTALYWYRQSLGQGLEFLIYFQGNSAPDKSGLPSDRFSAERTGGSVSTLTIQRTQQEDSAVYLCASSLTENQPQHFGDGTRLSIL.

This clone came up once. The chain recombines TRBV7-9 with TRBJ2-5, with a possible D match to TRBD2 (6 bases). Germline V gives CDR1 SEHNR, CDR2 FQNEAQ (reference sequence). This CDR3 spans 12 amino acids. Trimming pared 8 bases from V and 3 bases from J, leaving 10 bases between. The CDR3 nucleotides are TGTGCCAGCCTCGGGGGAGAAGAGACCCAGTACTTC. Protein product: CASLGGEETQYF.

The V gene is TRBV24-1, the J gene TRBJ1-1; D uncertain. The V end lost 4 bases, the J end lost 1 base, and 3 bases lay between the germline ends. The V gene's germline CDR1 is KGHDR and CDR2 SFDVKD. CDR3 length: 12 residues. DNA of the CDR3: TGTGCCACCAGTGACCAGAACACTGAAGCTTTCTTT. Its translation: CATSDQNTEAFF.

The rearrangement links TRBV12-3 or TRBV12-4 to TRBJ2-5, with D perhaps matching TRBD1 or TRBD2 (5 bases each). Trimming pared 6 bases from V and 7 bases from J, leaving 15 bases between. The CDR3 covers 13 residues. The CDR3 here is CASSLGERGTQYF. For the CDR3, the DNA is TGTGCCAGCAGCTTGGGGGAAAGGGGGACCCAGTACTTC.

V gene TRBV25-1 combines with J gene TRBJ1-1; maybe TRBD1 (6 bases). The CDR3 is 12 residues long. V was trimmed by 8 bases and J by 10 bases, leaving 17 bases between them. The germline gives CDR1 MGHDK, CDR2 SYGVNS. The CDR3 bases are TGTGCCAGCCAGAGGGGGTTTGTAGGAGCTTTCTTT. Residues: CASQRGFVGAFF. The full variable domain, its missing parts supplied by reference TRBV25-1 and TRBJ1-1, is EADIYQTPRYLVIGTGKKITLECSQTMGHDKMYWYQQDPGMELHLIHYSYGVNSTEKGDLSSESTVSRIRTEHFPLTLESARPSHTSQYLCASQRGFVGAFFGQGTRLTVV.

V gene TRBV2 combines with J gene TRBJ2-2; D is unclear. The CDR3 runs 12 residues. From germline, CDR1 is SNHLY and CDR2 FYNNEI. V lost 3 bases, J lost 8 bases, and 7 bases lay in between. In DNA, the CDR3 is TGTGCCAGCAGTGAGCGGCAGGGGGAGCTGTTTTTT. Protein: CASSERQGELFF.